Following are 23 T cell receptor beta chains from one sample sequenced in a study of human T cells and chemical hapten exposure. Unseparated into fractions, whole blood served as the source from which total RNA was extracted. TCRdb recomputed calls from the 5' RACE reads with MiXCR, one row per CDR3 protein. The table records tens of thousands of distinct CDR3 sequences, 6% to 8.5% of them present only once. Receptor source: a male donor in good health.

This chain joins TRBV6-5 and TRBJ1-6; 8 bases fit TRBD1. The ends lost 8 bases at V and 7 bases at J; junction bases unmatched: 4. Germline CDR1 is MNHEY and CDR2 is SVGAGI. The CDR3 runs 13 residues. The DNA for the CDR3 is TGTGCCAGCGGGACAGGCTGGAATTCACCCCTCCACTTT. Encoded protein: CASGTGWNSPLHF.

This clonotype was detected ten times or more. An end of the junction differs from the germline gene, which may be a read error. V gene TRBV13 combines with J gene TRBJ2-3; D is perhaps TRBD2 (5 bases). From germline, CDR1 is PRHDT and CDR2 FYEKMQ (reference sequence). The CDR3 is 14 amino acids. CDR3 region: CASSLGGGTDTQYF. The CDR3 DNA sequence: TGTGCCAGCAGCCTAGGAGGCGGCACAGATACGCAGTATTTT.

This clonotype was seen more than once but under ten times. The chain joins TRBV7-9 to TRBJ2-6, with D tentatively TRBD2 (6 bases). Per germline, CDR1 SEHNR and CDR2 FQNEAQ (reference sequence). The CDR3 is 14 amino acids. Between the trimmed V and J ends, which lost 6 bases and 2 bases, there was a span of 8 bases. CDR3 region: CASRSGAGANVLTF. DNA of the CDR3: TGTGCCAGCAGATCGGGGGCTGGGGCCAACGTCCTGACTTTC.

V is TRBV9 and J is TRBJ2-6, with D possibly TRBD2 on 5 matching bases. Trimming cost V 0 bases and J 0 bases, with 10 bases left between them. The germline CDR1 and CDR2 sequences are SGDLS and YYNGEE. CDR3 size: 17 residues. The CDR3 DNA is TGTGCCAGCAGCGTAGCCTCTGAGGGCTCTGGGGCCAACGTCCTGACTTTC. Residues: CASSVASEGSGANVLTF.

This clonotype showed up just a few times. The CDR3 nucleotides are TGCGCCAGCAGCACCAAAGACCGGGAGTACAATGAGCAGTTCTTC. This codes for CASSTKDREYNEQFF. The rearrangement uses TRBV5-1 and TRBJ2-1; perhaps TRBD2 as D (6 bases). This CDR3 has 15 residues. Germline lookup yields CDR1 SGHRS and CDR2 YFSETQ. Trimming took 4 bases from V and 4 from J, leaving 15 bases between them.

The CDR3 reads CSVRRSSYEQYF. In nucleotides, the CDR3 is TGCAGCGTTCGGCGGTCCTCCTACGAGCAGTACTTC. The chain is built from TRBV29-1 and TRBJ2-7; D is undetermined. V was shortened by 5 bases and J by 0 bases, with 8 bases between the two germline ends. Germline V CDR1 and CDR2: SQVTM, ANQGSEA. The CDR3 consists of 12 residues.

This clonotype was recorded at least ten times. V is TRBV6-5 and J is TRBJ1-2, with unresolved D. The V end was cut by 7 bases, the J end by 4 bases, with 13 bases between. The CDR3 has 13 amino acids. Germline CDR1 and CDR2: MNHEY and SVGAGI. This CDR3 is CASTPLSGYGYTF. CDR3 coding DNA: TGTGCCAGCACCCCACTTTCTGGCTATGGCTACACCTTC.

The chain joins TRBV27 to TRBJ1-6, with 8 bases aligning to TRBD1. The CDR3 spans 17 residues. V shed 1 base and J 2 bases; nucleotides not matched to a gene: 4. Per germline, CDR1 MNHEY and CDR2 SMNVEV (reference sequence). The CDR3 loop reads CASSLLQGVPYNSPLHF. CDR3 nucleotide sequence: TGTGCCAGCAGTTTATTACAGGGGGTCCCCTATAATTCACCCCTCCACTTT.

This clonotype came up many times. This CDR3 is CASSPRQGEPGANVLTF. The CDR3 DNA reads as TGCGCCAGCAGCCCCCGACAGGGAGAACCCGGGGCCAACGTCCTGACTTTC. This chain links TRBV5-1 with TRBJ2-6, with 7 bases identical to TRBD1. V was clipped by 4 bases and J by 4 bases; unmatched bases: 11. The length of the CDR3 is 17 residues. Looked up from germline, CDR1 is SGHRS and CDR2 is YFSETQ.

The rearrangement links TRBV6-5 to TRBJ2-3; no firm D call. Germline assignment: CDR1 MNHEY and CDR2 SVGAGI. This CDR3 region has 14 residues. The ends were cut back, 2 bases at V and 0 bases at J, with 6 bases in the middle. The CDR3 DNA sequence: TGTGCCAGCAGTTACACCCCGAGCACAGATACGCAGTATTTT. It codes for CASSYTPSTDTQYF.

The CDR3 sequence: CASASISGNTIYF. Here the CDR3 DNA reads TGTGCCAGCGCCAGTATTTCTGGAAACACCATATATTTT. The J gene is TRBJ1-3, the V gene TRBV12-3 or TRBV12-4; no clear D gene. The CDR3 is made up of 13 amino acids. V gave up 8 bases and J gave up 1 base, with 9 bases separating them.

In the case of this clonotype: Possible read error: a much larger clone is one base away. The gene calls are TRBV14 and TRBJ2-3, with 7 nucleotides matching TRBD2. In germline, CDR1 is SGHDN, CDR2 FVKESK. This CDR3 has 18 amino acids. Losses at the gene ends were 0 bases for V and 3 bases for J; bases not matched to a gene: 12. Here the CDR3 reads CASSQDPGRSGSTDTQYF. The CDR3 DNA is TGTGCCAGCAGCCAAGATCCCGGGAGGTCCGGGTCGACAGATACGCAGTATTTT.

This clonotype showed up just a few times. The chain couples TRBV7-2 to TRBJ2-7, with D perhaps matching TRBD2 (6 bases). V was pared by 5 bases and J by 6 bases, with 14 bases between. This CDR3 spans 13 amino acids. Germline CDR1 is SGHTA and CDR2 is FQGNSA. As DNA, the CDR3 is TGTGCCAGCAGCCGGGGGACTGCGGCCGAGCAGTACTTC. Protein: CASSRGTAAEQYF.

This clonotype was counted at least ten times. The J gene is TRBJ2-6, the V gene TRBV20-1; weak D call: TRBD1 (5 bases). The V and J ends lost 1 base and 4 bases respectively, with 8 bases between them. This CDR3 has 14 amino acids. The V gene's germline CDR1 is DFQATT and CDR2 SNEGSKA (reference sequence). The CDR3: CSARGGSGANVLTF. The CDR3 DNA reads TGCAGTGCTAGAGGGGGCTCGGGGGCCAACGTCCTGACTTTC.

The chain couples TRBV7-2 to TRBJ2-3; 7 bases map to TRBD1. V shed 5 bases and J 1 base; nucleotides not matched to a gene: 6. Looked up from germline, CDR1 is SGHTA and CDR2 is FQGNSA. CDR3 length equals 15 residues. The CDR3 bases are TGTGCCAGCAGCCCAGACAGGGTCGGCACAGATACGCAGTATTTT. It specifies CASSPDRVGTDTQYF.

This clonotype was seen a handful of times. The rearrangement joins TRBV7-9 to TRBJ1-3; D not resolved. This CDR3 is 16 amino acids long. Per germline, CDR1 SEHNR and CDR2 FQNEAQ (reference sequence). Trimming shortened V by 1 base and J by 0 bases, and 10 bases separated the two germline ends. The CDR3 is CASSLERRLSGNTIYF. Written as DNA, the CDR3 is TGTGCCAGCAGCTTAGAACGGCGCCTCTCTGGAAACACCATATATTTT. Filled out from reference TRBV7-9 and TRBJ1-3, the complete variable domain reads DTGVSQNPRHKITKRGQNVTFRCDPISEHNRLYWYRQTLGQGPEFLTYFQNEAQLEKSRLLSDRFSAERPKGSFSTLEIQRTEQGDSAMYLCASSLERRLSGNTIYFGEGSWLTVV.

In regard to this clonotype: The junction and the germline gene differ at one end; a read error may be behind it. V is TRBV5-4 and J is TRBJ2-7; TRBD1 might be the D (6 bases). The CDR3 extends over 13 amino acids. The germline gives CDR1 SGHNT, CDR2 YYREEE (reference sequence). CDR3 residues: CASSFRGRNEQCF. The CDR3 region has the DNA TGTGCCAGCAGCTTCAGGGGTCGGAACGAGCAGTGCTTC.

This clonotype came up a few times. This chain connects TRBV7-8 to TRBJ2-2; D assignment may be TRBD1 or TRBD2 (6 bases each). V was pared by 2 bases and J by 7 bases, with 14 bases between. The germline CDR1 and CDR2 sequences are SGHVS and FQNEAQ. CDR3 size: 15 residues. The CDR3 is CASSLRGALGGELFF. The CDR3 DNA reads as TGTGCCAGCAGCTTAAGGGGGGCGTTGGGCGGGGAGCTGTTTTTT.

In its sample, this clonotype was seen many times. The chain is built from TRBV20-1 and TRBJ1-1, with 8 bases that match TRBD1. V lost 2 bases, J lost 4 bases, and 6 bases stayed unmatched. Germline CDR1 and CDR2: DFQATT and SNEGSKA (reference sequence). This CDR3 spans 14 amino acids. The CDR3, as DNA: TGCAGTGCTAGACAGGGGGCCTGGGGCACTGAAGCTTTCTTT. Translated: CSARQGAWGTEAFF.

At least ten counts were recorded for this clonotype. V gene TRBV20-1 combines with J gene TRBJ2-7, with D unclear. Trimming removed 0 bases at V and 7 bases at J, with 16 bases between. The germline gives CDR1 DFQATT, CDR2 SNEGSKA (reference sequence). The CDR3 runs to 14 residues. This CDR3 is CSARDRKGLGEQYF. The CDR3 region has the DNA TGCAGTGCTAGAGATCGGAAGGGCTTGGGGGAGCAGTACTTC.

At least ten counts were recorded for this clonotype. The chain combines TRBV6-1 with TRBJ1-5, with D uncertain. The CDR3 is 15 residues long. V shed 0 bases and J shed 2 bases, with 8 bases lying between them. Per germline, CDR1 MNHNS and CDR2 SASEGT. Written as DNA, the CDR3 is TGTGCCAGCAGTGAAGCAGGCAATCGCAATCAGCCCCAGCATTTT. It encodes CASSEAGNRNQPQHF.

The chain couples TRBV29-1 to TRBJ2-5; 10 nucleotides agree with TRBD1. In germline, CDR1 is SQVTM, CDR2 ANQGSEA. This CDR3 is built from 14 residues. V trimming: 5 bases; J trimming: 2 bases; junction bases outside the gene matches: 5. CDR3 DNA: TGCAGCGTTCCCCGGGACAGGGGTCAAGAGACCCAGTACTTC. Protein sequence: CSVPRDRGQETQYF.

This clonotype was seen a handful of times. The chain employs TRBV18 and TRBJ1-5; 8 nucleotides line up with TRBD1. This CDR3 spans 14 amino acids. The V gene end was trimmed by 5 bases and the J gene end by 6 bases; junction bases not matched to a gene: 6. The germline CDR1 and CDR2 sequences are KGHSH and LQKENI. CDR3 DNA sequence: TGTGCCAGCTCAACGGACAGGGCCGCTCAGCCCCAGCATTTT. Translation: CASSTDRAAQPQHF.